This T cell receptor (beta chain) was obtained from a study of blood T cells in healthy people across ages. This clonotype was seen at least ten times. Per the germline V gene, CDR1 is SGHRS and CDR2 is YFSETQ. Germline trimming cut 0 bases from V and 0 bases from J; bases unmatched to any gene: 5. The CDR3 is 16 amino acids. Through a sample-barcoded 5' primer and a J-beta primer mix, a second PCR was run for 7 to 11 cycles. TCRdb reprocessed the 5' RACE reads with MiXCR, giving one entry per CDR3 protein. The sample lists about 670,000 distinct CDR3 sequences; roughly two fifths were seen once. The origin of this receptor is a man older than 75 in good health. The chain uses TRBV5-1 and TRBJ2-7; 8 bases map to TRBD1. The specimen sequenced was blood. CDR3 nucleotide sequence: TGCGCCAGCAGCTTGGAGGGGACAGGCAACTCCTACGAGCAGTACTTC. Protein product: CASSLEGTGNSYEQYF.